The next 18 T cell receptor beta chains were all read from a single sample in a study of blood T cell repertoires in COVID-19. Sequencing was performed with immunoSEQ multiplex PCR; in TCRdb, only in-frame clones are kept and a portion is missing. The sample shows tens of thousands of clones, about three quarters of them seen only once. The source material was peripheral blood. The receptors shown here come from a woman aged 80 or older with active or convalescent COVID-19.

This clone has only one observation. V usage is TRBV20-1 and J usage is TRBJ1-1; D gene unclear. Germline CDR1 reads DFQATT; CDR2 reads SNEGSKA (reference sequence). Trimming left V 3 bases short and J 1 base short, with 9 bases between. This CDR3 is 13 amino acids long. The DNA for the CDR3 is TGCAGTGCTAGTCGTTCAGGGAACACTGAAGCTTTCTTT. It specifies CSASRSGNTEAFF.

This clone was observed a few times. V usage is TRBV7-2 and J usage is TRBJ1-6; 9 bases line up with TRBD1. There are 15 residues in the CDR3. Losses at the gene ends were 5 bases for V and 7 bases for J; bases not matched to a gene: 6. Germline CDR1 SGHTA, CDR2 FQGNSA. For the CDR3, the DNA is TGTGCCAGCAGCATAACAGGGGGCCTGAATTCACCCCTCCACTTT. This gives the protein CASSITGGLNSPLHF.

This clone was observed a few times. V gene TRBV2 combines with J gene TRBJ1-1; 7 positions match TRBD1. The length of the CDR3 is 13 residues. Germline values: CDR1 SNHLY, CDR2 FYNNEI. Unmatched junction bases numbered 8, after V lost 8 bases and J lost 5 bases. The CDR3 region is CASGLQGLTEAFF. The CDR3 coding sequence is TGTGCCAGCGGGCTACAGGGGTTGACTGAAGCTTTCTTT.

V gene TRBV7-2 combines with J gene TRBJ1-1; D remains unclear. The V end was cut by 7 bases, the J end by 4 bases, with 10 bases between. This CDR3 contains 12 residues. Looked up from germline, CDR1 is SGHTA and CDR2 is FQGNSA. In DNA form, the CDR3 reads TGTGCCAGCAAGGAGGGTGGCACTGAAGCTTTCTTT. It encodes CASKEGGTEAFF.

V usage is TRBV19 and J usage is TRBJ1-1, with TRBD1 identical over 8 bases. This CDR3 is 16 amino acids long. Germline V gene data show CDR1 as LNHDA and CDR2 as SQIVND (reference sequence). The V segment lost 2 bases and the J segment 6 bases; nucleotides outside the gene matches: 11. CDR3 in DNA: TGTGCCAGTAGTATACGTCCCCGTCAGGGGGCCCCTGAAGCTTTCTTT. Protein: CASSIRPRQGAPEAFF.

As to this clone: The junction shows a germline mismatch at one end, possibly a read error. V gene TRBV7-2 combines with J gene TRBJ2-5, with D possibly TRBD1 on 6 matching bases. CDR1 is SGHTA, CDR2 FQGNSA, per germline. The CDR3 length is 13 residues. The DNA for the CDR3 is TGTGCCAGCAGCACAATACTCAGGGGTGGCCTTGACTTC. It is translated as CASSTILRGGLDF.

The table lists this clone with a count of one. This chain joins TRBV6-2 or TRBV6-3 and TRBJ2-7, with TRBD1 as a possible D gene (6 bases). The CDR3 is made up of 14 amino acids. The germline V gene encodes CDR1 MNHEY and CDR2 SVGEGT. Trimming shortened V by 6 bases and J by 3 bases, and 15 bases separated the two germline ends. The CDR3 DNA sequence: TGTGCCAGCAGCCCGGACAGACAGATCTACGAGCAGTACTTC. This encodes CASSPDRQIYEQYF.

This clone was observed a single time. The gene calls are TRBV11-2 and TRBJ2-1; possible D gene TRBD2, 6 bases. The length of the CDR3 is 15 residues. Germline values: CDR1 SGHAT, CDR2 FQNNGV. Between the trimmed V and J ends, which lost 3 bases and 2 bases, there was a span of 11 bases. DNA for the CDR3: TGTGCCAGCAGCTTGGACGGGGAGGCCTACAATGAGCAGTTCTTC. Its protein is CASSLDGEAYNEQFF. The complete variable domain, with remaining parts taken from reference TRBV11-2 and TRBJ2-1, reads EAGVAQSPRYKIIEKRQSVAFWCNPISGHATLYWYQQILGQGPKLLIQFQNNGVVDDSQLPKDRFSAERLKGVDSTLKIQPAKLEDSAVYLCASSLDGEAYNEQFFGPGTRLTVL.

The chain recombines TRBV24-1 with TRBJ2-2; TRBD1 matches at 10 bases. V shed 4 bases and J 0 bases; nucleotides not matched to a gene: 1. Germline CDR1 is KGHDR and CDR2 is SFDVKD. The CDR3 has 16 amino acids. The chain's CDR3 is CATSETGGPNTGELFF. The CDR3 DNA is TGTGCCACCAGTGAGACAGGGGGCCCGAACACCGGGGAGCTGTTTTTT.

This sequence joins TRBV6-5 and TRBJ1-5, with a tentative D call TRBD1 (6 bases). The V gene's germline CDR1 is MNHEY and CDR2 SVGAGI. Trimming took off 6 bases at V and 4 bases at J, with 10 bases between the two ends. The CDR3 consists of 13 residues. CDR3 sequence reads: CASRTGPNQPQHF. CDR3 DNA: TGTGCCAGCAGGACAGGCCCTAATCAGCCCCAGCATTTT.

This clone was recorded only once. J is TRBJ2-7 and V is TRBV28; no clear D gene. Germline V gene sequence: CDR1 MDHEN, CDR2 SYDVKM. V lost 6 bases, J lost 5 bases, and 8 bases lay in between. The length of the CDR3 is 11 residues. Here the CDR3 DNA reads TGTGCCAGCAGACTCATTGACGAGCAGTACTTC. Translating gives CASRLIDEQYF.

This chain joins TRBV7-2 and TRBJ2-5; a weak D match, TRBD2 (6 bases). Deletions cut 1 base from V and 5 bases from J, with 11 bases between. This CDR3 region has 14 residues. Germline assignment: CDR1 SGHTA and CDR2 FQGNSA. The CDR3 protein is CASSLDRRGETQYF. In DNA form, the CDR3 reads TGTGCCAGCAGCTTAGACCGACGGGGGGAGACCCAGTACTTC.

This CDR3 is CASSPSQGWAQETQYF. As DNA, the CDR3 is TGTGCCAGTAGTCCGTCACAGGGGTGGGCCCAAGAGACCCAGTACTTC. This sequence joins TRBV19 and TRBJ2-5; 7 bases align to TRBD1. Germline V gene sequence: CDR1 LNHDA, CDR2 SQIVND (reference sequence). This CDR3 contains 16 residues. J gave up 1 base and V 5 bases, and 10 bases lay outside the gene matches.

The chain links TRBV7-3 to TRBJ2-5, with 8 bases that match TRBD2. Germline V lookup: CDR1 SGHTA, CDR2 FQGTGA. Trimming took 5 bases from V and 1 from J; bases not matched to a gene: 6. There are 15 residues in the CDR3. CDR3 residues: CASSRTSGPQETQYF. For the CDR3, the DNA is TGTGCCAGCAGCCGAACTAGCGGCCCCCAAGAGACCCAGTACTTC.

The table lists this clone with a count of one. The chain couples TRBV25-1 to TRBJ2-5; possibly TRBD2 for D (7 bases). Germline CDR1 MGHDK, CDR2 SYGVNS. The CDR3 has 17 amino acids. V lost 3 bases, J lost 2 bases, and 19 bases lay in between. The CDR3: CASSDTGAGAGQETQYF. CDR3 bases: TGTGCCAGCAGTGACACTGGTGCGGGGGCCGGTCAAGAGACCCAGTACTTC.

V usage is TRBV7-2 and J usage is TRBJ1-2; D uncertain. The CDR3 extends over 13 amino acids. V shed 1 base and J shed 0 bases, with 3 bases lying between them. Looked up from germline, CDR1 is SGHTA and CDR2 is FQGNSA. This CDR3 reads CASSLGANYGYTF. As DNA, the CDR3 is TGTGCCAGCAGCTTAGGAGCTAACTATGGCTACACCTTC.

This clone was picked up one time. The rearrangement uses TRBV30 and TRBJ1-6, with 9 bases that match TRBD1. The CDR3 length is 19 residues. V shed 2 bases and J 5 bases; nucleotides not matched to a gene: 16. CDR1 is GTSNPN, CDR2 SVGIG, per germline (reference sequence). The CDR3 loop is CAWSPIGTGQGGHNSPLHF. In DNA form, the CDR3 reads TGTGCCTGGAGTCCAATCGGGACAGGGCAGGGAGGACATAATTCACCCCTCCACTTT.

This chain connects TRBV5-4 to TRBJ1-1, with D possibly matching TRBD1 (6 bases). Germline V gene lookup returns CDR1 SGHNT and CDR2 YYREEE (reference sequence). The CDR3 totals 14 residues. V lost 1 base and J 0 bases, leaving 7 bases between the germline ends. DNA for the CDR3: TGTGCCAGCAGCTTGCAGGGGATGAACACTGAAGCTTTCTTT. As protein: CASSLQGMNTEAFF.